This TCR beta chain was obtained from a study of early T cells in non-severe SARS-CoV-2 infection. The overall study: The study sequenced bulk RNA from unsorted whole blood, with chains unpaired.

With regard to this clonotype: Antigen specificity is unknown.

There are 14 residues in the CDR3. Unmatched junction bases numbered 16, after V lost 8 bases and J lost 10 bases. Germline V gives CDR1 MNHEY, CDR2 SMNVEV (reference sequence). Each cDNA molecule carried a unique molecular identifier. From the 5' RACE reads, TCRdb called clonotypes with MiXCR, one entry per CDR3 protein. The repertoire holds about 98,000 distinct CDR3 sequences, approximately 11% seen once, with around 5.4% in the top ten. Notes on the study in general: Matching against VDJdb likely underestimated virus-specific expansions, favoring anti-spike CD8.

The J gene is TRBJ1-1, the V gene TRBV27, with 7 positions matching TRBD1. The sequenced sample was whole blood. This sequence was found in an adult who was a healthcare worker with PCR-confirmed SARS-CoV-2 infection or an uninfected control (not recorded which). CDR3 sequence reads: CASVPYRDSPLAFF. CDR3 in DNA: TGTGCCAGCGTACCCTACCGGGACAGCCCTCTAGCTTTCTTT.